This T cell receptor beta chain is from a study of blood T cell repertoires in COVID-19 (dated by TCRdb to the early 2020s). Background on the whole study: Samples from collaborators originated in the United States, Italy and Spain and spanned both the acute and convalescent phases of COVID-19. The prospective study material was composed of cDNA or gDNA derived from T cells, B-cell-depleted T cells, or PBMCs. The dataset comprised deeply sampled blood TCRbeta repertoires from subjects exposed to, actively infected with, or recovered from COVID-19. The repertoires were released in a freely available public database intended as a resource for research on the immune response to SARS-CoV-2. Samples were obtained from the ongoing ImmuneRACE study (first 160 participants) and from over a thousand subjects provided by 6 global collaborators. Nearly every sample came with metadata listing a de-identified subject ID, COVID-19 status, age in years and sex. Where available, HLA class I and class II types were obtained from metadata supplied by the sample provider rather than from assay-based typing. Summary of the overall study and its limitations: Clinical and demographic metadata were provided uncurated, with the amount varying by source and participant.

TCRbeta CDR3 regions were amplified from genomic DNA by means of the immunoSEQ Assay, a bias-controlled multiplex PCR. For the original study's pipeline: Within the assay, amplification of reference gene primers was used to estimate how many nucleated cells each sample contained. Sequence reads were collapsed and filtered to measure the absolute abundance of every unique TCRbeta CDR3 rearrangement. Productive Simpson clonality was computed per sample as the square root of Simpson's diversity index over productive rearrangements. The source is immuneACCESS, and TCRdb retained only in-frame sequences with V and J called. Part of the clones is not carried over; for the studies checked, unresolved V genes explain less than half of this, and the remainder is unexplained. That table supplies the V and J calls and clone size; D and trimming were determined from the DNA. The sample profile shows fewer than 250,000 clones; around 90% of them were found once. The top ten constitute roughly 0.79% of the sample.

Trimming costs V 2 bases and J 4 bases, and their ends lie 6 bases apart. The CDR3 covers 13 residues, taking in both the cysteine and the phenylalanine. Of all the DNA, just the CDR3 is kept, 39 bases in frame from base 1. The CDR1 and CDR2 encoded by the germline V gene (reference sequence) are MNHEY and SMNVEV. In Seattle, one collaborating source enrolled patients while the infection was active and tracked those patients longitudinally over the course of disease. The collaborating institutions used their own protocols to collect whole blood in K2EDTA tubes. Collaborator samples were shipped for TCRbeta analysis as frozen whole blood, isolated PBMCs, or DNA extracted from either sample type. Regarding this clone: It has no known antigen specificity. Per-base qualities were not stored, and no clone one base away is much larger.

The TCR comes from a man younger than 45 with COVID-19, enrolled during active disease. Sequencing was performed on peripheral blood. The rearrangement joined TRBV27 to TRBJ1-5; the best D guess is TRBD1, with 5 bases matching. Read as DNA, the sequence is TGTGCCAGCAGTTTAAGGGGTAATCAGCCCCAGCATTTT. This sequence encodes CASSLRGNQPQHF.